The clone carrying this T cell receptor beta chain occurred a few times. This CDR3 is built from 13 residues. The V and J ends lost 4 bases and 6 bases respectively, with 10 bases between them. TCRdb called the 5' RACE reads again in MiXCR, with one record for every CDR3 protein. The repertoire holds about 47,000 distinct CDR3 sequences, with approximately 10% as singletons. Indicated time point: blood at routine non-recurrence follow-up after resection. Unsorted samples of tumor, nontumor lung or frozen PBMC had their whole RNA sequenced. The data were obtained in a study of spatial heterogeneity in lung cancer.

The sequence was obtained from a male donor with early-stage non-small cell lung cancer. Sequencing used PBMCs, obtained at follow-up. The chain has TRBV6-7 and TRBJ2-1; no definite D call. TRBV6-7 is annotated as an ORF whose role is uncertain. CDR3 in amino acids: CASSSPTFNEQFF. CDR3 nucleotide sequence: TGTGCCAGCAGTTCCCCCACATTCAATGAGCAGTTCTTC.